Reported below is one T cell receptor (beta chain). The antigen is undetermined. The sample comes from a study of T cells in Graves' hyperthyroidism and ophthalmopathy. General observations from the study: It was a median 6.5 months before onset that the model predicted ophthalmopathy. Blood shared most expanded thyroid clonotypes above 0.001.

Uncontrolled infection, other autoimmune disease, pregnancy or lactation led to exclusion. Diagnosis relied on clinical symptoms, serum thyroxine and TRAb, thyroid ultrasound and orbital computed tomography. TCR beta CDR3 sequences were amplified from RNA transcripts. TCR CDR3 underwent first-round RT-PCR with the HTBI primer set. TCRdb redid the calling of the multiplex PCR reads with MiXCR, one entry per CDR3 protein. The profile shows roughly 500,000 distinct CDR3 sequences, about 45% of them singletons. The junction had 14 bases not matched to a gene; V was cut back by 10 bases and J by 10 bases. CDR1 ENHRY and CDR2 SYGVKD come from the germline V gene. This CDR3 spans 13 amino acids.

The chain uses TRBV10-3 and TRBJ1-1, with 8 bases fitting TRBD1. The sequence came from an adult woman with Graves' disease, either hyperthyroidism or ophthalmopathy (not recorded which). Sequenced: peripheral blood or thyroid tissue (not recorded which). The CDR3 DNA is TGTGCCACCGCACAGGGGGTTGAAGTTGGAGCTTTCTTT. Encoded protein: CATAQGVEVGAFF.